The source of this T cell receptor (beta chain) is a study of T cell responses to AZD1222 COVID-19 vaccine. Broader study findings: At 160-218 and 743-854, vaccine-associated CD4 TCRs were dominant, and they spanned spike. Nearly half of spike-specific TCRs reportedly target variant regions that are unmutated in the B.1.351 and B.1.1.7 variants.

This CDR3 has 16 residues. Germline lookup yields CDR1 SGHTA and CDR2 FQGNSA. The ends lost 6 bases at V and 4 bases at J; junction bases unmatched: 11. Sequenced by immunoSEQ multiplex PCR; TCRdb stores in-frame clones only, minus some. The table includes roughly 120,000 clones, around 87% detected once. A word on this clone: Antigen: not known.

The input for sequencing was peripheral blood, taken 28 days after the second AZD1222 dose. The receptor comes from an adult who received the AZD1222 COVID-19 vaccine. The rearrangement uses TRBV7-2 and TRBJ2-1, with 8 positions matching TRBD2. The CDR3 spells CASSYLSSGAYNEQFF. The CDR3 DNA reads as TGTGCCAGCAGTTACCTGAGTAGCGGGGCTTACAATGAGCAGTTCTTC.